This note documents a single T cell receptor (beta chain) sequence. Germline CDR1 KGHSH, CDR2 LQKENI. V was pared by 3 bases and J by 3 bases, with 14 bases between. There are 15 residues in the CDR3. This sample is drawn from a study of cytomegalovirus exposure and HLA in healthy donors. A multiplex PCR was run with 60 Vbeta primers and 13 Jbeta primers. Using immunoSEQ multiplex PCR, the repertoire was profiled, and TCRdb retains in-frame clones only, with some absent. The table has around 180,000 clones, approximately 82% seen once; the top ten hold approximately 1.2%. Sequences were obtained from PBMCs. This TCR was recovered from a girl aged 2-10 years in good health and CMV-seropositive. The rearrangement links TRBV18 to TRBJ1-1, with D uncertain. CDR3 sequence (DNA): TGTGCCAGCTCACCGGCGGATCTACCCTACACTGAAGCTTTCTTT. Its protein product is CASSPADLPYTEAFF.